Listed below are T cell receptor beta chains from one sample, sequenced in a study of T cell responses to AZD1222 COVID-19 vaccine. The repertoire was sequenced with immunoSEQ multiplex PCR; TCRdb's copy has only in-frame clones and lacks some. The table shows some 200,000 clones, with approximately 93% occurring only once. The material sequenced was peripheral blood, taken 28 days after the second AZD1222 dose. Receptor source: an adult who received the AZD1222 COVID-19 vaccine. Both conserved end residues are part of each CDR3. Fields, in order: CDR3 DNA, CDR3 protein, V gene, clone size, J gene, D gene. A D gene is named only where the DNA matches it firmly. The listing skips clone size in some rows; elsewhere it reads once, few, many or a size class.

TGTGCCAGCGACCCCGTAGGGCAGTTCTACGAGCAGTACTTC,CASDPVGQFYEQYF,TRBV5-5,.,TRBJ2-7,.
TGCGCCAGCAGCCAAGACCCGGTGAACACTGAAGCTTTCTTT,CASSQDPVNTEAFF,TRBV4-3,once,TRBJ1-1,.
TGTGCCAGCAGTGAAGACAGGGCCCCAGAATATGGCTACACCTTC,CASSEDRAPEYGYTF,TRBV6-1,.,TRBJ1-2,.
TGTGCCAGCAGTGATGAAGTCCGGAATCAGCCCCAGCATTTT,CASSDEVRNQPQHF,TRBV2,.,TRBJ1-5,.
TGTGCCAGCATAGCGTTCGGGGAGCTGTTTTTT,CASIAFGELFF,TRBV6-6,.,TRBJ2-2,.
TGTGCCAGTAGTATAGGAGGGGGGAGCAATCAGCCCCAGCATTTT,CASSIGGGSNQPQHF,TRBV19,.,TRBJ1-5,.
TGTGCCAGCAGTCCGACACAAGCCTCAACCCCGCAGTACTTC,CASSPTQASTPQYF,TRBV6-5,few,TRBJ2-7,.
TGTGCCAGTACTGGCAGCAGATCAGATACGCAGTATTTT,CASTGSRSDTQYF,TRBV27,.,TRBJ2-3,.
TGTGCCAGTAGTAGGGGGAATACCTACAATGAGCAGTTCTTC,CASSRGNTYNEQFF,TRBV19,.,TRBJ2-1,.
TGTGCCAGCAGCTTGGACGGCACCTCCTACGAGCAGTACTTC,CASSLDGTSYEQYF,TRBV7-3,.,TRBJ2-7,.
TGTGCCAGCAGTCGGAATAGACTAGCGGCCTTAAACTCCTACAATGAGCAGTTCTTC,CASSRNRLAALNSYNEQFF,TRBV6-6,.,TRBJ2-1,TRBD2
TGCGCCAGCAGCTTGGGACAGTCTGGGGCCAACGTCCTGACTTTC,CASSLGQSGANVLTF,TRBV5-1,.,TRBJ2-6,.
TGTGCCAGCAGCTTAGAGCCTGGGGTGTACTCTGGAAACACCATATATTTT,CASSLEPGVYSGNTIYF,TRBV11-2,.,TRBJ1-3,.
TGTGCCAGTAGTTCCTCACTGACAGGGGCGTTAGGAGGAAGAGAGACCCAGTACTTC,CASSSSLTGALGGRETQYF,TRBV19,.,TRBJ2-5,TRBD1
TGTGCCAGCAGCGTAGAGGACAGGGGTTCTAATGAAGCTTTCTTT,CASSVEDRGSNEAFF,TRBV9,.,TRBJ1-1,TRBD1
TGTGCCAGCAGGGACATCTATGGCTACACCTTC,CASRDIYGYTF,TRBV2,.,TRBJ1-2,.
TGTGCCAGCAGCCCAAGCGGGGCAGGGCAAAATTCACCCCTCCACTTT,CASSPSGAGQNSPLHF,TRBV7-9,.,TRBJ1-6,.
TGTGCCAGCAGCTTGCCTGACAGTGAAGCTTTCTTT,CASSLPDSEAFF,TRBV7-9,.,TRBJ1-1,.
TGTGCCAGCAGCAGAAATAGCAATCAGCCCCAGCATTTT,CASSRNSNQPQHF,TRBV7-9,.,TRBJ1-5,.
TGCGCCAGCAAACGGGACAGGGGAGAAGCTTTCTTT,CASKRDRGEAFF,TRBV5-1,.,TRBJ1-1,TRBD1
TGTGCCAGCAGCTCAACAACAGGGGACGCCAACTATGGCTACACCTTC,CASSSTTGDANYGYTF,TRBV7-9,.,TRBJ1-2,TRBD1
TGTGCCAGCAGCTCAGGACAGAAAGAGACCCAGTACTTC,CASSSGQKETQYF,TRBV11-1,.,TRBJ2-5,.